This TCR beta chain was obtained from a study of OX40 agonist ivuxolimab in advanced cancers. Points from the study as a whole: CD4+ and CD8+ T cells in blood underwent clonal expansion by week 6 at 0.1 to 3.0 mg/kg. CD8+ T cells were the subset that, on average, had more expanded clones than CD4+.

The CDR3 totals 16 residues. Germline V CDR1 and CDR2: KGHSH, LQKENI. Unmatched junction bases numbered 9, after V lost 5 bases and J lost 2 bases. In the case of this clone: Its antigen is unidentified.

The repertoire was sequenced with immunoSEQ multiplex PCR; TCRdb's copy has only in-frame clones and lacks some. This sample has 63,000 or so clones; approximately 80% occur once, and the top ten carry around 0.96%. Peripheral blood came from all dose cohorts at three timepoints. The chain links TRBV18 to TRBJ2-7; TRBD1 matches 10 bases. The source was CD4+ or CD8+ T cells sorted from blood, collected in a trial of the OX40 agonist ivuxolimab. This TCR came from an adult with an advanced solid tumor such as melanoma, head and neck, liver or kidney cancer. The CDR3 nucleotides are TGTGCCAGCTCAACTACCCGACAGGGGGCCCCCTACGAGCAGTACTTC. Translation: CASSTTRQGAPYEQYF.